What follows are 27 T cell receptor beta chains derived from one specimen sequenced in a study of blood T cell repertoires in COVID-19. Libraries were prepared by immunoSEQ multiplex PCR; TCRdb keeps only in-frame clonotypes and omits some of them. The sample includes 50,000 to 55,000 clones, roughly 83% of them seen just once. The sequenced material came from peripheral blood. The receptors stem from a woman aged 80 or over with acute or convalescent COVID-19.

The chain uses TRBV6-1 and TRBJ1-1; D remains ambiguous. The CDR3 length is 15 residues. Germline assignment: CDR1 MNHNS and CDR2 SASEGT. V lost 2 bases to trimming and J lost 5 bases, with 15 bases between them. Here the CDR3 reads CASSELNRGRTEAFF. Here the CDR3 DNA reads TGTGCCAGCAGTGAACTTAATCGAGGGAGGACTGAAGCTTTCTTT.

The V call is TRBV6-4, the J call TRBJ2-4; D perhaps matches TRBD1 (6 bases). The CDR3 totals 17 residues. Per germline, CDR1 MRHNA and CDR2 SNTAGT. Trimming left V 0 bases short and J 1 base short, with 13 bases between. The CDR3: CASSDSRTEEAKNIQYF. The CDR3 nucleotides are TGTGCCAGCAGTGACTCGAGGACAGAAGAGGCCAAAAACATTCAGTACTTC.

About this clone itself: It is unclear where the CDR3 begins or ends on the DNA, so no DNA is shown, and the CDR3 is as TCRdb lists it. The chain uses TRBV21-1 and TRBJ1-2. TRBV21-1 is a documented pseudogene. Both ends counted, the CDR3 spans 16 residues. The CDR3 is CASSKVARGIDYGYTF.

This clone came up many times. V is TRBV2 and J is TRBJ2-7; D is ambiguous. V lost 1 base to trimming and J lost 0 bases, with 4 bases between them. The CDR3 contains 13 residues. Germline V gene data show CDR1 as SNHLY and CDR2 as FYNNEI. The CDR3 region has the DNA TGTGCCAGCAGTGAAGTCGTCTCCTACGAGCAGTACGTC. Its translation is CASSEVVSYEQYV.

V usage is TRBV4-1 and J usage is TRBJ2-5, with D maybe TRBD2 (5 bases). Per the germline V gene, CDR1 is MGHRA and CDR2 is YSYEKL. The CDR3 length is 16 residues. The V end was cut by 1 base, the J end by 1 base, with 13 bases between. The CDR3 spells CASSQVRARSQETQYF. The DNA for the CDR3 is TGCGCCAGCAGCCAAGTGAGGGCCAGGTCCCAAGAGACCCAGTACTTC.

This clone was detected a few times. The J gene is TRBJ2-1, the V gene TRBV12-3 or TRBV12-4, with 7 bases aligning to TRBD1. J lost 9 bases, V lost 8 bases, and 10 bases had no gene match. This CDR3 contains 13 residues. The CDR3, as DNA: TGTGCCAGCCGGAAACGACAGGGAAGTGAGCAGTTCTTC. This translates into CASRKRQGSEQFF.

This chain uses TRBV5-4 with TRBJ1-1, with TRBD1 identical over 11 bases. CDR1 and CDR2 (germline): SGHNT, YYREEE (reference sequence). The CDR3 runs to 13 residues. The trim removed 4 bases at V and 11 bases at J, leaving 7 bases unmatched. CDR3 DNA sequence: TGTGCCAGCAGCCCGCCCGGGGACAGGGGGGCTTTCTTT. Its protein product is CASSPPGDRGAFF. Supplemented by reference TRBV5-4 and TRBJ1-1, the full variable domain reads ETGVTQSPTHLIKTRGQQVTLRCSSQSGHNTVSWYQQALGQGPQFIFQYYREEENGRGNFPPRFSGLQFPNYSSELNVNALELDDSALYLCASSPPGDRGAFFGQGTRLTVV.

The J gene is TRBJ2-7, the V gene TRBV5-4, with 8 bases identical to TRBD2. CDR1 is SGHNT and CDR2 is YYREEE in the germline V gene (reference sequence). This CDR3 contains 15 residues. Trimming removed 3 bases from V and 9 bases from J; junction bases left unmatched: 14. The CDR3 DNA reads TGTGCCAGCAGCTCGGGAGCGGGGGAAGGTTTTGGGCAGTACGTC. It is translated as CASSSGAGEGFGQYV.

The CDR3 region is CASNSGTLNQPQHF. The CDR3, as DNA: TGTGCCAGCAATTCCGGGACACTTAATCAGCCCCAGCATTTT. The rearrangement uses TRBV9 and TRBJ1-5, with D tentatively TRBD1 (6 bases). This CDR3 comprises 14 residues. V lost 6 bases and J 4 bases, leaving 14 bases between the germline ends. CDR1 is SGDLS and CDR2 is YYNGEE in the germline V gene.

V usage is TRBV18 and J usage is TRBJ1-6; 7 nucleotides align to TRBD1. CDR1 is KGHSH, CDR2 LQKENI, per germline. J gave up 10 bases and V 8 bases, and 11 bases lay outside the gene matches. The CDR3 has 14 amino acids. The CDR3 coding sequence is TGTGCCAGCCAGACGGGACAGAACGGATCACCCCTCCACTTT. It encodes CASQTGQNGSPLHF.

The chain recombines TRBV10-3 with TRBJ2-1; possible D gene TRBD1, 6 bases. The CDR3 has 14 residues. Germline CDR1 ENHRY, CDR2 SYGVKD. The V gene lost 8 bases and the J gene lost 7 bases, with 18 bases spanning the gap. CDR3 in DNA: TGTGCCATCTTACTGACAGGAAGCCTTAATGAGCAGTTCTTC. Translating it yields CAILLTGSLNEQFF.

The chain employs TRBV30 and TRBJ2-7; no clear D gene. Trimming shortened V by 5 bases and J by 6 bases, and 11 bases separated the two germline ends. Looked up from germline, CDR1 is GTSNPN and CDR2 is SVGIG (reference sequence). This CDR3 has 11 residues. CDR3 DNA: TGTGCCTGGGAATTTGGCGGCGAGCAGTACTTC. The encoded protein is CAWEFGGEQYF.

The rearrangement uses TRBV4-2 and TRBJ1-4; 8 nucleotides match TRBD1. CDR1 LGHNA and CDR2 YNFKEQ come from the germline V gene. Trimming removed 3 bases from V and 8 bases from J; junction bases left unmatched: 11. The CDR3 is 16 amino acids. The CDR3 is CASSQDRVGGKEKLFF. CDR3 nucleotide sequence: TGTGCCAGCAGCCAGGACAGGGTCGGGGGAAAGGAAAAACTGTTTTTT.

The rearrangement links TRBV10-3 to TRBJ1-2; unclear D gene. The CDR3 is 13 residues long. Germline V gene sequence: CDR1 ENHRY, CDR2 SYGVKD. Trimming left V 11 bases short and J 8 bases short, with 21 bases between. The CDR3 protein is CAASFEREEGYTF. Here the CDR3 DNA reads TGTGCCGCATCATTTGAGAGGGAGGAGGGCTACACCTTC.

To note about this clone: The sample contains more than one DNA sequence encoding this CDR3. This chain uses TRBV3-1 (or the pseudogene TRBV3-2) with TRBJ2-2; a possible D gene is TRBD1 (6 bases). Germline CDR1 LGHDT, CDR2 YNNKEL (reference sequence). The CDR3 extends over 13 amino acids. Trimming removed 1 base from V and 7 bases from J, with 7 bases in between. The CDR3 coding sequence is TGTGCCAGCAGCCAAGGCAGGGGCGGGGAGCTGTTTTTT. Translation: CASSQGRGGELFF.

The chain employs TRBV10-2 and TRBJ1-6; a possible D gene is TRBD1 (5 bases). From germline, CDR1 is WSHSY and CDR2 SAAADI. The CDR3 has 13 residues. Trimming removed 6 bases from V and 9 bases from J, with 12 bases in between. CDR3 in amino acids: CASRLQGFSPLHF. Written as DNA, the CDR3 is TGCGCCAGCAGGCTCCAGGGTTTTTCACCCCTCCACTTT.

The chain is built from TRBV12-3 or TRBV12-4 and TRBJ1-1; the D is unclear. There are 13 residues in the CDR3. V lost 8 bases and J 1 base, leaving 11 bases between the germline ends. This CDR3 reads CASQTTGNTEAFF. CDR3 bases: TGTGCCAGCCAAACGACGGGGAACACTGAAGCTTTCTTT.

This chain joins TRBV11-3 and TRBJ2-5; TRBD2 matches 8 bases. CDR1 and CDR2 from the germline V gene are SGHNT and YENEEA. J was trimmed by 5 bases and V by 4 bases; bases with no gene match: 12. CDR3 length: 16 amino acids. The DNA for the CDR3 is TGTGCCAGCAGCTCCAATAGCGGGATTCGACGGGAGACCCAGTACTTC. It is translated as CASSSNSGIRRETQYF. The full variable domain, with the rest looked up from reference TRBV11-3 and TRBJ2-5, is EAGVVQSPRYKIIEKKQPVAFWCNPISGHNTLYWYLQNLGQGPELLIRYENEEAVDDSQLPKDRFSAERLKGVDSTLKIQPAELGDSAVYLCASSSNSGIRRETQYFGPGTRLLVL.

The V and J genes are TRBV11-2 and TRBJ1-1; D ambiguous. V dropped 4 bases and J dropped 6 bases, with 12 bases sitting between them. Germline V lookup: CDR1 SGHAT, CDR2 FQNNGV. This CDR3 has 13 amino acids. The CDR3 reads CASSWYVGPEAFF. The DNA for the CDR3 is TGTGCCAGCAGCTGGTATGTTGGGCCTGAAGCTTTCTTT.

This clone was recorded only once. The chain recombines TRBV4-1 with TRBJ1-4; 10 nucleotides align to TRBD1. CDR1 and CDR2 (germline): MGHRA, YSYEKL. This CDR3 region has 15 residues. Trimming took 0 bases from V and 5 from J; bases not matched to a gene: 0. The DNA for the CDR3 is TGCGCCAGCAGCCAAGAGGACAGGGGGAATGAAAAACTGTTTTTT. This sequence encodes CASSQEDRGNEKLFF.

This clone has just one count. The chain has TRBV19 and TRBJ2-1; 11 bases are shared with TRBD2. The ends lost 3 bases at V and 9 bases at J; junction bases unmatched: 7. Germline V CDR1 and CDR2: LNHDA, SQIVND (reference sequence). This CDR3 contains 15 residues. CDR3 residues: CASSISGGAVAEQFF. In DNA form, the CDR3 reads TGTGCCAGTAGTATTAGCGGGGGGGCCGTGGCTGAGCAGTTCTTC.

The rearrangement uses TRBV24-1 and TRBJ2-1; D might be TRBD1 (6 bases). Per germline, CDR1 KGHDR and CDR2 SFDVKD. The CDR3 contains 16 residues. Trimming took 3 bases from V and 0 from J, leaving 11 bases between them. This CDR3 is CATSDNRASSYNEQFF. The DNA of the CDR3 is TGTGCCACCAGTGATAACAGGGCCAGCTCCTACAATGAGCAGTTCTTC.

The chain uses TRBV12-3 or TRBV12-4 and TRBJ2-2; TRBD2 might be the D (6 bases). The CDR3 extends over 13 amino acids. Trimming shortened V by 8 bases and J by 3 bases, and 10 bases separated the two germline ends. CDR3: CASESGYTGELFF. The DNA for the CDR3 is TGTGCCAGCGAGAGCGGGTACACCGGGGAGCTGTTTTTT.

V usage is TRBV14 and J usage is TRBJ2-5, with 9 bases lining up with TRBD1. Germline lookup yields CDR1 SGHDN and CDR2 FVKESK. V lost 4 bases to trimming and J lost 0 bases; unmatched junction nucleotides: 6. This CDR3 comprises 16 residues. CDR3 loop: CASSLGQGSYQETQYF. The CDR3, as DNA: TGTGCCAGCAGCCTTGGACAGGGGAGTTACCAAGAGACCCAGTACTTC.

This clone was seen only a few times. The rearrangement joins TRBV3-1 (or the pseudogene TRBV3-2) to TRBJ1-1, with D possibly being TRBD1 (5 bases). Germline CDR1 reads LGHDT; CDR2 reads YNNKEL (reference sequence). The CDR3 spans 14 residues. Trimming removed 3 bases at V and 1 base at J, with 9 bases between. DNA for the CDR3: TGTGCCAGCAGCCAGTGGACATCGAACACTGAAGCTTTCTTT. It encodes CASSQWTSNTEAFF.

The chain is built from TRBV18 and TRBJ1-3; D is unresolved. This CDR3 comprises 15 residues. Germline-derived CDR1 and CDR2 are KGHSH and LQKENI. Trimming removed 3 bases at V and 0 bases at J, with 9 bases between. The CDR3 nucleotides read TGTGCCAGCTCACCCACGACACGCTCTGGAAACACCATATATTTT. Translating gives CASSPTTRSGNTIYF.

The chain recombines TRBV6-2 or TRBV6-3 with TRBJ1-3; D is possibly TRBD1 (5 bases). V lost 2 bases and J 5 bases, leaving 19 bases between the germline ends. The germline V gene has CDR1 MNHEY and CDR2 SVGEGT. There are 17 residues in the CDR3. The CDR3 region has the DNA TGTGCCAGCAGTTACGGGGGACTAACGGGACGAAGAAACACCATATATTTT. Its translation: CASSYGGLTGRRNTIYF.